The 21 T cell receptor beta chains listed next were all sequenced from one sample in a study of T-cell memory formation after mild COVID-19. TCRdb used MiXCR to reprocess the 5' RACE reads, holding one entry per CDR3 protein. The sample has roughly 170,000 distinct CDR3 sequences, roughly 20% seen once. The sample consisted of PBMCs or a T cell subset sorted from them (not recorded which). Receptor source: a man aged 18-30 years who had mild COVID-19 (a few samples of this study predate the infection). Cell type and time point are not known.

This clonotype came up once. This chain joins TRBV6-2 or TRBV6-3 and TRBJ1-5; D not resolved. Germline V gene sequence: CDR1 MNHEY, CDR2 SVGEGT. Trimming removed 2 bases from V and 5 bases from J, with 13 bases in between. This CDR3 has 15 residues. CDR3: CASSYGQILYQPQHF. CDR3 sequence (DNA): TGTGCCAGCAGTTACGGGCAGATCCTGTATCAGCCCCAGCATTTT.

The chain recombines TRBV5-1 with TRBJ2-5; D unresolved. Germline V gene lookup returns CDR1 SGHRS and CDR2 YFSETQ. The CDR3 has 15 residues. Trimming stripped 5 bases from V and 6 bases from J, with 20 bases between. The chain's CDR3 is CASSQLTRAQKTQYF. DNA of the CDR3: TGCGCCAGCAGTCAGCTTACAAGGGCCCAGAAGACCCAGTACTTC.

This chain joins TRBV24-1 and TRBJ2-1; 8 nucleotides align to TRBD1. Germline CDR1 KGHDR, CDR2 SFDVKD. The CDR3 consists of 17 residues. J lost 1 base, V lost 4 bases, and 8 bases had no gene match. CDR3 coding DNA: TGTGCCACCAGTGACGTAGACAGGGGTGCTTCCTACAATGAGCAGTTCTTC. Translating gives CATSDVDRGASYNEQFF.

This chain uses TRBV7-2 with TRBJ2-7; D perhaps matches TRBD1 (6 bases). Germline V lookup: CDR1 SGHTA, CDR2 FQGNSA. With 7 bases removed from V and 4 bases from J, the gap between germline ends came to 14 bases. This CDR3 is 13 amino acids long. The CDR3 here is CASTTGTRYEQYF. The CDR3 DNA reads as TGTGCCAGCACCACCGGGACACGGTACGAGCAGTACTTC.

The rearrangement links TRBV7-3 to TRBJ2-2; D is possibly TRBD1 or TRBD2 (5 bases each). The CDR3 is 16 amino acids. V was clipped by 2 bases and J by 2 bases, with 12 bases between them. Germline loops: CDR1 SGHTA, CDR2 FQGTGA. For the CDR3, the DNA is TGTGCCAGCAGCTTATACGGGACCCTCAACACCGGGGAGCTGTTTTTT. Translating it yields CASSLYGTLNTGELFF.

This rearrangement joins TRBV11-2 to TRBJ2-1, with 7 bases matching TRBD1. The V and J ends lost 5 bases and 13 bases, in that order; junction bases with no gene match: 14. CDR3 length equals 14 residues. Germline V CDR1 and CDR2: SGHAT, FQNNGV. The CDR3 coding sequence is TGTGCCAGCAGCGACAGGGTGGTGACGCCAAACCAGTTCTTC. Residues: CASSDRVVTPNQFF.

There are a few counts of this clonotype. The chain joins TRBV6-2 or TRBV6-3 to TRBJ1-6, with 7 bases aligning to TRBD1. This CDR3 region has 12 residues. CDR1 and CDR2 (germline): MNHEY, SVGEGT. J lost 10 bases, V lost 6 bases, and 3 bases had no gene match. The CDR3 here is CASRRDSSPLHF. CDR3 coding DNA: TGTGCCAGCAGAAGGGACAGCTCACCCCTCCACTTT.

This clonotype was seen many times. The chain couples TRBV25-1 to TRBJ1-2; D remains unclear. The germline V and J ends were trimmed by 5 bases and 3 bases, with 10 bases remaining between them. This CDR3 is built from 13 residues. Germline V gene data show CDR1 as MGHDK and CDR2 as SYGVNS. This CDR3 is CASSPRGDYGYTF. The DNA for the CDR3 is TGTGCCAGCAGTCCCCGGGGTGACTATGGCTACACCTTC.

This chain joins TRBV2 and TRBJ2-1, with TRBD2 as a possible D gene (6 bases). This CDR3 contains 15 residues. Trimming removed 7 bases at V and 2 bases at J, with 15 bases between. Germline V gene sequence: CDR1 SNHLY, CDR2 FYNNEI. Written as DNA, the CDR3 is TGTGCCAGCAAGGCCGCGGGGCCTACCTACAATGAGCAGTTCTTC. Amino acids: CASKAAGPTYNEQFF.

This clonotype has just a few counts. The chain carries TRBV20-1 and TRBJ2-3, with TRBD1 matching 7 bases. This CDR3 has 14 amino acids. Germline V gene data show CDR1 as DFQATT and CDR2 as SNEGSKA (reference sequence). Trimming at V came to 5 bases and at J to 4 bases, leaving 9 bases not matched to a gene. This CDR3 reads CSAQGGSQPDTQYF. The CDR3 DNA reads as TGCAGTGCTCAAGGGGGCTCCCAACCAGATACGCAGTATTTT.

The chain is built from TRBV20-1 and TRBJ2-4; no definite D call. Trimming took 3 bases from V and 0 from J, leaving 12 bases between them. The CDR3 sequence is 15 residues long. Germline V CDR1 and CDR2: DFQATT, SNEGSKA (reference sequence). CDR3 coding DNA: TGCAGTGCTAGCCCCAGACGACTAGCCAAAAACATTCAGTACTTC. Translating it yields CSASPRRLAKNIQYF.

This clonotype came up many times. This sequence joins TRBV24-1 and TRBJ2-7; 10 bases map to TRBD1. Germline V gene lookup returns CDR1 KGHDR and CDR2 SFDVKD. V dropped 12 bases and J dropped 3; count of bases not matched to a gene: 13. The CDR3 loop spans 15 amino acids. The CDR3 spells CAPQARDRGLYEQYV. The CDR3 region has the DNA TGTGCCCCCCAGGCTCGGGACAGGGGACTCTACGAGCAGTACGTC.

The chain links TRBV7-2 to TRBJ1-5; D remains ambiguous. The CDR3 is 14 residues long. Trimming cost V 1 base and J 9 bases, with 13 bases left between them. Germline CDR1 is SGHTA and CDR2 is FQGNSA. CDR3 DNA: TGTGCCAGCAGCTTAGGGCGGGTCTCTGGGCCCCAGCATTTT. Its translation: CASSLGRVSGPQHF. The full variable domain, in which reference TRBV7-2 and TRBJ1-5 provide the parts outside the CDR3, is GAGVSQSPSNKVTEKGKDVELRCDPISGHTALYWYRQSLGQGLEFLIYFQGNSAPDKSGLPSDRFSAERTGGSVSTLTIQRTQQEDSAVYLCASSLGRVSGPQHFGDGTRLSIL.

The rearrangement uses TRBV6-1 and TRBJ2-7; 10 bases map to TRBD1. This CDR3 is built from 15 residues. Germline lookup yields CDR1 MNHNS and CDR2 SASEGT. J gave up 5 bases and V 3 bases, and 7 bases lay outside the gene matches. The CDR3 bases are TGTGCCAGCAGTGAGGAGACAGGGGGCTCTGACGAGCAGTACGTC. This encodes CASSEETGGSDEQYV.

The genes are TRBV5-1 and TRBJ1-2; D unclear. Germline CDR1 reads SGHRS; CDR2 reads YFSETQ. This CDR3 comprises 14 residues. Trimming shortened V by 0 bases and J by 7 bases, and 13 bases separated the two germline ends. The CDR3 here is CASSLDVLDPGYTF. DNA for the CDR3: TGCGCCAGCAGCTTGGATGTGTTGGATCCTGGCTACACCTTC.

This clonotype showed up just a few times. The CDR3 DNA is TGCAGTGCCGTGGGACCAGACAGGGCGGGAGAGACCCAGTACTTC. The encoded protein is CSAVGPDRAGETQYF. The chain is built from TRBV20-1 and TRBJ2-5; 7 nucleotides agree with TRBD1. This CDR3 is 15 amino acids long. Trimming removed 6 bases from V and 4 bases from J; junction bases left unmatched: 14. The germline CDR1 and CDR2 sequences are DFQATT and SNEGSKA (reference sequence).

This clonotype was recorded a few times. The rearrangement links TRBV5-1 to TRBJ2-7, with TRBD1 matching 8 bases. Germline assignment: CDR1 SGHRS and CDR2 YFSETQ. CDR3 length equals 13 residues. The junction had 4 bases not matched to a gene; V was cut back by 3 bases and J by 5 bases. CDR3 loop: CASSSQGANEQYF. CDR3 DNA sequence: TGCGCCAGCAGCTCCCAGGGGGCTAACGAGCAGTACTTC.

The rearrangement uses TRBV6-6 and TRBJ1-2, with D possibly matching TRBD1 (6 bases). The ends were cut back, 2 bases at V and 1 base at J, with 8 bases in the middle. The CDR3 sequence is 14 residues long. Germline CDR1 MNHNY, CDR2 SVGAGI (reference sequence). Here the CDR3 DNA reads TGTGCCAGCAGTTACCTACAGGGTAACTATGGCTACACCTTC. Residues: CASSYLQGNYGYTF.

This clonotype was observed at least ten times. The rearrangement links TRBV7-9 to TRBJ2-6; perhaps TRBD2 as D (6 bases). This CDR3 is 16 amino acids long. Germline V gives CDR1 SEHNR, CDR2 FQNEAQ (reference sequence). Trimming stripped 5 bases from V and 2 bases from J, with 13 bases between. CDR3 nucleotide sequence: TGTGCCAGCAGCGTAAGCTGGGGGGCTGGGGCCAACGTCCTGACTTTC. Residues: CASSVSWGAGANVLTF.

This clonotype was seen a handful of times. The chain combines TRBV5-1 with TRBJ2-5; D may match TRBD1 or TRBD2 (5 bases each). The V end was cut by 3 bases, the J end by 5 bases, with 17 bases between. This CDR3 comprises 15 residues. Germline CDR1 SGHRS, CDR2 YFSETQ. The DNA for the CDR3 is TGCGCCAGCAGCTCCCGGGACGGATCACAGGAGACCCAGTACTTC. This sequence encodes CASSSRDGSQETQYF.

This clonotype was counted between two and nine times. The CDR3 region has the DNA TGTGCCAGCAGTTTATTCGGGACAAACTATGGCTACACCTTC. Translation: CASSLFGTNYGYTF. J is TRBJ1-2 and V is TRBV12-3 or TRBV12-4; tentatively, D is TRBD1 (6 bases). CDR3 length equals 14 residues. V lost 2 bases, J lost 2 bases, and 9 bases lay in between.